Below are 29 T cell receptor beta chains sequenced from a single sample in a study of T cells after yellow fever vaccination. TCRdb passed the 5' RACE reads through MiXCR, listing each CDR3 protein once. The sample contains hundreds of thousands of distinct CDR3 sequences, roughly 8.7% of which appear only once. The sample here was PBMCs, taken on the day of the first yellow fever vaccination. The receptors come from a young man who received the YFV17D yellow fever vaccine.

In this sample, this clonotype turned up a few times. The chain couples TRBV7-9 to TRBJ1-2, with 7 bases matching TRBD1. This CDR3 comprises 14 residues. The V and J ends lost 4 bases and 5 bases, in that order; junction bases with no gene match: 7. Germline CDR1 reads SEHNR; CDR2 reads FQNEAQ (reference sequence). The chain's CDR3 is CASSSFRDSYGYTF. The CDR3 nucleotides read TGTGCCAGCAGCTCATTCCGGGACAGTTATGGCTACACCTTC.

There are a few counts of this clonotype. The chain links TRBV5-1 to TRBJ2-7; TRBD1 aligns across 7 bases. Germline lookup yields CDR1 SGHRS and CDR2 YFSETQ. The J segment lost 3 bases and the V segment lost 4 bases, leaving 7 bases of the junction unmatched. The CDR3 is 14 amino acids. In nucleotides, the CDR3 is TGCGCCAGCAGCAGAATGGACAGGCTCTACGAGCAGTACTTC. It is translated as CASSRMDRLYEQYF.

This clonotype was detected ten times or more. The rearrangement links TRBV20-1 to TRBJ2-7, with a weak D call TRBD1 (6 bases). Trimming left V 3 bases short and J 8 bases short, with 17 bases between. CDR1 is DFQATT, CDR2 SNEGSKA, per germline (reference sequence). The CDR3 contains 13 residues. CDR3 protein: CSASEGVRSKQYF. Here the CDR3 DNA reads TGCAGTGCTAGTGAGGGGGTTAGGAGTAAGCAGTACTTC.

Notes on this clonotype: Its ends do not fully match the called genes, so a read error is possible. The rearrangement joins TRBV7-2 to TRBJ2-7; tentatively, D is TRBD2 (6 bases). The V gene's germline CDR1 is SGHTA and CDR2 FQGNSA. CDR3 length: 13 residues. CDR3 DNA sequence: TGTGCCAACAGCAGGAGGGAGACCTACGAGCAGTACTTC. It specifies CANSRRETYEQYF.

This chain uses TRBV5-1 with TRBJ1-1; D uncertain. The CDR3 extends over 16 amino acids. Per the germline V gene, CDR1 is SGHRS and CDR2 is YFSETQ. The V end lost 3 bases, the J end lost 5 bases, and 20 bases lay between the germline ends. Here the CDR3 reads CASSSNPTGRRTEAFF. The DNA of the CDR3 is TGCGCCAGCAGCTCCAACCCAACGGGGAGGCGGACTGAAGCTTTCTTT.

The chain carries TRBV5-1 and TRBJ2-1, with 10 bases that match TRBD1. The germline V gene encodes CDR1 SGHRS and CDR2 YFSETQ. The CDR3 has 15 residues. V shed 4 bases, J shed 9 bases, and the junction held 10 bases outside the gene matches. In DNA, the CDR3 is TGCGCCAGCAGCCAGACGGGACAGGGGTTACCTGAGCAGTTCTTC. Protein product: CASSQTGQGLPEQFF.

This clonotype was detected ten times or more. CDR3 bases: TGTGCCAGCAGCCAACTCGGGACAGGGCCCTACAATGAGCAGTTCTTC. Translation: CASSQLGTGPYNEQFF. The chain is built from TRBV12-3 or TRBV12-4 and TRBJ2-1; the match to TRBD1 covers 9 bases. This CDR3 has 16 residues. V shed 6 bases and J 2 bases; nucleotides not matched to a gene: 8.

The sample holds a few counts of this clonotype. The CDR3 spells CASSIVPRAGGRGYTF. CDR3 sequence (DNA): TGTGCCAGTAGTATAGTCCCCCGGGCAGGGGGAAGAGGCTACACCTTC. The chain recombines TRBV19 with TRBJ1-2; 7 nucleotides align to TRBD1. J gave up 8 bases and V 1 base, and 13 bases lay outside the gene matches. The CDR3 runs 16 residues. From germline, CDR1 is LNHDA and CDR2 SQIVND (reference sequence).

This chain links TRBV7-2 with TRBJ2-3; tentative D call: TRBD1 (5 bases). The germline gives CDR1 SGHTA, CDR2 FQGNSA. V was cut by 5 bases and J by 2 bases, with 17 bases left in between. This CDR3 has 16 amino acids. This chain's CDR3 is CASSPPPQGTTDTQYF. In DNA, the CDR3 is TGTGCCAGCAGCCCCCCTCCCCAGGGTACCACAGATACGCAGTATTTT.

This sequence joins TRBV5-1 and TRBJ2-1; TRBD2 aligns across 11 bases. The germline V gene has CDR1 SGHRS and CDR2 YFSETQ. This CDR3 has 19 residues. Trimming took 4 bases from V and 6 from J; bases not matched to a gene: 18. The CDR3 spells CASSPSSSGGPSVGNEQFF. The CDR3 nucleotides read TGCGCCAGCAGCCCGTCTTCTAGCGGGGGGCCATCGGTGGGCAATGAGCAGTTCTTC.

This clonotype was seen more than once but under ten times. This chain uses TRBV7-2 with TRBJ2-5; tentative D call: TRBD2 (5 bases). V dropped 2 bases and J dropped 5 bases, with 18 bases sitting between them. The CDR3 runs to 16 residues. Germline assignment: CDR1 SGHTA and CDR2 FQGNSA. The CDR3 bases are TGTGCCAGCAGCTTATTGACTGTCTTCACGGGGGAGACCCAGTACTTC. Amino acids: CASSLLTVFTGETQYF.

This clonotype was found many times. The chain employs TRBV7-6 and TRBJ1-2; no reliable D call. CDR3 size: 15 residues. The V and J ends lost 1 base and 2 bases respectively, with 11 bases between them. Germline CDR1 and CDR2: SGHVS and FNYEAQ. The CDR3 nucleotides are TGTGCCAGCAGCTTAGTCCCCGATGCAAACTATGGCTACACCTTC. Its translation: CASSLVPDANYGYTF.

This clonotype was counted only a few times. The V and J genes are TRBV7-8 and TRBJ1-6, with D possibly matching TRBD1 (6 bases). The CDR3 has 17 amino acids. Germline V gives CDR1 SGHVS, CDR2 FQNEAQ. The V and J ends lost 3 bases and 0 bases respectively, with 12 bases between them. The CDR3 DNA is TGTGCCAGCAGCTTGCGGACAGCCAGCTCCTATAATTCACCCCTCCACTTT. Its translation is CASSLRTASSYNSPLHF.

This clonotype was counted between two and nine times. V is TRBV29-1 and J is TRBJ1-2; TRBD1 is a possible D gene (5 bases). V lost 6 bases to trimming and J lost 1 base, with 12 bases between them. The CDR3 consists of 13 residues. Germline CDR1 reads SQVTM; CDR2 reads ANQGSEA. CDR3 region: CSVPAQGNYGYTF. DNA for the CDR3: TGCAGCGTACCCGCCCAGGGTAACTATGGCTACACCTTC.

This clonotype occurred many times. The rearrangement joins TRBV5-1 to TRBJ1-2, with D perhaps matching TRBD1 (5 bases). The germline gives CDR1 SGHRS, CDR2 YFSETQ. The V end lost 0 bases, the J end lost 8 bases, and 11 bases lay between the germline ends. CDR3 length equals 13 residues. CDR3 nucleotides: TGCGCCAGCAGCTTGGATCGGGGCGGAGGCTACACCTTC. Protein sequence: CASSLDRGGGYTF.

The chain is built from TRBV7-2 and TRBJ2-1; no reliable D call. The CDR3 length is 12 residues. The V end was cut by 6 bases, the J end by 7 bases, with 10 bases between. The germline V gene has CDR1 SGHTA and CDR2 FQGNSA. CDR3 loop: CASSWLGNEQFF. In DNA form, the CDR3 reads TGTGCCAGCAGTTGGCTGGGTAATGAGCAGTTCTTC. Drawing the rest from reference TRBV7-2 and TRBJ2-1, the complete variable domain is GAGVSQSPSNKVTEKGKDVELRCDPISGHTALYWYRQSLGQGLEFLIYFQGNSAPDKSGLPSDRFSAERTGGSVSTLTIQRTQQEDSAVYLCASSWLGNEQFFGPGTRLTVL.

J is TRBJ2-7 and V is TRBV4-3, with D hard to call. The CDR3 loop spans 14 amino acids. V was clipped by 0 bases and J by 3 bases, with 9 bases between them. Germline-derived CDR1 and CDR2 are LGHNA and YSLEER. The CDR3 spells CASSQDLGYYEQYF. The CDR3 coding sequence is TGCGCCAGCAGCCAAGATCTAGGGTACTACGAGCAGTACTTC.

The chain is built from TRBV30 and TRBJ1-6; TRBD1 matches at 7 bases. The CDR3 is 12 residues long. Per germline, CDR1 GTSNPN and CDR2 SVGIG (reference sequence). The junction had 0 bases not matched to a gene; V was cut back by 5 bases and J by 5 bases. The CDR3 bases are TGTGCCTGGGGGACAGATAATTCACCCCTCCACTTT. Translating it yields CAWGTDNSPLHF.

This clonotype was detected ten times or more. This sequence joins TRBV10-3 and TRBJ2-1, with 7 positions matching TRBD2. The ends lost 5 bases at V and 5 bases at J; junction bases unmatched: 9. The CDR3 totals 15 residues. The germline gives CDR1 ENHRY, CDR2 SYGVKD. DNA for the CDR3: TGTGCCATCAGTTTGACTAGTCGGGGGGACAATGAGCAGTTCTTC. This translates into CAISLTSRGDNEQFF.

Concerning this clonotype: This may be a read error: a much more frequent sequence differs by one nucleotide. The J gene is TRBJ2-3, the V gene TRBV3-1; 8 nucleotides align to TRBD2. The CDR3 spans 15 residues. Germline loops: CDR1 LGHDT, CDR2 YNNKEL (reference sequence). V lost 0 bases and J lost 5; bases outside the gene matches: 4. The CDR3 here is CASSQEIAGRDTQYF. The CDR3 nucleotides read TGTGCCAGCAGCCAAGAGATAGCGGGGAGAGATACGCAGTATTTT.

The rearrangement uses TRBV19 and TRBJ2-1; no clear D. V gave up 2 bases and J gave up 3 bases, with 2 bases separating them. Germline V CDR1 and CDR2: LNHDA, SQIVND (reference sequence). The CDR3 runs 12 residues. Here the CDR3 DNA reads TGTGCCAGTAGTATATACTACAATGAGCAGTTCTTC. It encodes CASSIYYNEQFF.

This clonotype was recorded a few times. This chain links TRBV3-1 with TRBJ2-1, with no clear D. CDR1 and CDR2 from the germline V gene are LGHDT and YNNKEL (reference sequence). This CDR3 spans 18 amino acids. V was trimmed by 7 bases and J by 4 bases, leaving 26 bases between them. CDR3 protein: CASTTRSGLLGPYNEQFF. DNA of the CDR3: TGTGCCAGCACTACAAGAAGTGGTCTCCTAGGGCCTTACAATGAGCAGTTCTTC.

This clonotype has ten or more counts. The rearrangement joins TRBV7-2 to TRBJ1-5; TRBD1 agrees at 8 bases. The CDR3 covers 15 residues. Germline V gives CDR1 SGHTA, CDR2 FQGNSA. Germline trimming cut 5 bases from V and 2 bases from J; bases unmatched to any gene: 5. The DNA for the CDR3 is TGTGCCAGCAGCGTCCAGGGGGCGGGCAATCAGCCCCAGCATTTT. It is translated as CASSVQGAGNQPQHF.

This clonotype has more than one count but fewer than ten. The chain links TRBV6-1 to TRBJ1-4; a weak D match, TRBD1 (5 bases). The germline CDR1 and CDR2 sequences are MNHNS and SASEGT. With 6 bases removed from V and 0 bases from J, the gap between germline ends came to 17 bases. The CDR3 runs 17 residues. CDR3 residues: CASRPGRHPATNEKLFF. Here the CDR3 DNA reads TGTGCCAGCAGGCCGGGGCGCCATCCAGCAACTAATGAAAAACTGTTTTTT.

This clonotype showed up just a few times. The rearrangement uses TRBV15 and TRBJ2-3, with 11 bases that match TRBD1. Unmatched junction bases numbered 5, after V lost 2 bases and J lost 4 bases. The CDR3 length is 16 residues. Germline loops: CDR1 LNHNV, CDR2 YYDKDF (reference sequence). CDR3 in DNA: TGTGCCACCAGCAGATCGGACAGGGGGCGGCCAGATACGCAGTATTTT. Translated, it gives CATSRSDRGRPDTQYF.

This clonotype was counted many times. The gene calls are TRBV4-3 and TRBJ2-3; D is undetermined. V gave up 1 base and J gave up 4 bases, with 9 bases separating them. The CDR3 runs 14 residues. From germline, CDR1 is LGHNA and CDR2 YSLEER. CDR3 sequence (DNA): TGCGCCAGCAGCCAAGGTTGGGCGGCAGATACGCAGTATTTT. Its translation is CASSQGWAADTQYF.

V and J are TRBV11-2 and TRBJ1-5; 9 nucleotides match TRBD1. The V and J ends lost 5 bases and 6 bases, in that order; junction bases with no gene match: 14. CDR1 is SGHAT and CDR2 is FQNNGV in the germline V gene. This CDR3 has 17 amino acids. The CDR3 DNA reads TGTGCCAGCAGCGAAACACGACCGGGACAGGGAGTTCAGCCCCAGCATTTT. Protein product: CASSETRPGQGVQPQHF.

The V and J genes are TRBV12-3 or TRBV12-4 and TRBJ1-1; a possible D gene is TRBD1 (6 bases). V dropped 8 bases and J dropped 6 bases, with 13 bases sitting between them. The CDR3 length is 12 residues. CDR3 in DNA: TGTGCCAGCGCGGGGGCTGCAGCTGAAGCTTTCTTT. It encodes CASAGAAAEAFF.

The genes are TRBV7-2 and TRBJ2-3; the match to TRBD2 covers 9 bases. The CDR3 runs 16 residues. V gave up 1 base and J gave up 3 bases; unmatched junction bases: 5. CDR1 and CDR2 from the germline V gene are SGHTA and FQGNSA. CDR3 amino acids: CASSLGTSVLTDTQYF. In DNA form, the CDR3 reads TGTGCCAGCAGCTTAGGGACTAGCGTTCTGACAGATACGCAGTATTTT.